This T cell receptor beta chain was retrieved from a study of low-dose radiotherapy and immunotherapy resistance in tumors. Study overall: Intravenous administration to patients comprised nivolumab at 240 mg every two weeks and ipilimumab at 1 mg/kg every six weeks. Patients' oral aspirin dose was 300 mg daily across four cycles from cycle 1 day 1.

This CDR3 comprises 14 residues. From germline, CDR1 is MDHEN and CDR2 SYDVKM. With 11 bases clipped from V and 2 bases from J, the junction kept 10 bases outside the gene matches. This clonotype is medium-sized in the sample. The time point: after trial treatment. Treatment: LDRT plus nivolumab, ipilimumab, low-dose cyclophosphamide and aspirin (RACIN trial). Qualifying patients carried advanced solid tumors devoid of tumor-infiltrating lymphocytes. With TRAV- and TRBV-specific primers, first-strand cDNA was made, covering the alpha and beta chains. Amplification of TCRs used a constant-region primer and V-primer adapter for roughly 18 PCR cycles. TCRdb re-called the reads with MiXCR, one entry per CDR3 protein. The sample lists tens of thousands of distinct CDR3 sequences; 25% to 30% were seen once.

This TCR was sampled from a male donor with prostate cancer. This material consisted of PBMCs, taken after low-dose radiotherapy plus immunotherapy. The J gene is TRBJ2-7, the V gene TRBV28; 9 bases match TRBD1. The CDR3 loop reads CASLGQGYPYEQYF. In DNA form, the CDR3 reads TGTGCCTCGCTGGGACAGGGCTATCCCTACGAGCAGTACTTC.